This TCR beta chain comes out of a study of OX40 agonist ivuxolimab in advanced cancers. Study details: Participants, 65% to 85% male, averaged about 56 years of age, ranging from roughly 20 to 85. Partial responses were achieved by three patients, of whom one had hepatocellular carcinoma and two had cutaneous melanoma. Of the participants, over 30% had some prior anti-PD-1, anti-PD-L1 or anti-CTLA-4 therapy, which was allowed.

Sequencing was performed with immunoSEQ multiplex PCR; in TCRdb, only in-frame clones are kept and a portion is missing. This table holds around 60,000 clones, roughly 87% found once. Study observations and caveats: In a subset of nonresponders, normalized T-cell clonal expansion was also low.

The germline CDR1 and CDR2 sequences are MNHEY and SVGAGI. Trimming took 7 bases from V and 1 from J, leaving 14 bases between them. This CDR3 comprises 15 residues. A word on this clone: Its specificity is not known.

The sample in question was CD4+ or CD8+ T cells sorted from blood, obtained in a trial of the OX40 agonist ivuxolimab. This receptor was identified in an adult with an advanced solid tumor such as melanoma, head and neck, liver or kidney cancer. The chain employs TRBV6-5 and TRBJ1-3; D gene uncertain. The CDR3 DNA reads as TGTGCCAGCACCTCACAGTCTAGGTCTGGAAACACCATATATTTT. Its translation: CASTSQSRSGNTIYF.